This T cell receptor beta chain originates from a study of shared clonotypes between healthy human individuals. Study background: Contributing individuals were a couple of females and three males aged 18 to 49.

Per the study methods: Junction-only sequences produced by ImmunoSEQ had no quality scores, so filtering differed. Clones were sequenced by immunoSEQ multiplex PCR, and TCRdb holds only the in-frame ones, with some missing. V and J calls plus clone size are reproduced from that table; the DNA served to infer D and trimming. The sample lists approximately 2,300,000 clones; around 92% were seen once. Germline CDR1 is MDHEN and CDR2 is SYDVKM. Trimming took off 1 base at V and 5 bases at J, with 12 bases between the two ends. The CDR3 loop spans 16 amino acids. The sample comprised naive CD4+ T cells from PBMCs. The subset denotes: CD45RA+ positively selected. The sequence derives from a man between 18 and 35 years old in good health. Some clones in this sample may be carry-over from other donors' samples. The V gene is TRBV28, the J gene TRBJ1-6; D remains ambiguous. The CDR3 here is CASSLYRGLDNSPLHF. The CDR3 DNA follows: TGTGCCAGCAGTTTATACCGGGGTCTCGATAATTCACCCCTCCACTTT.